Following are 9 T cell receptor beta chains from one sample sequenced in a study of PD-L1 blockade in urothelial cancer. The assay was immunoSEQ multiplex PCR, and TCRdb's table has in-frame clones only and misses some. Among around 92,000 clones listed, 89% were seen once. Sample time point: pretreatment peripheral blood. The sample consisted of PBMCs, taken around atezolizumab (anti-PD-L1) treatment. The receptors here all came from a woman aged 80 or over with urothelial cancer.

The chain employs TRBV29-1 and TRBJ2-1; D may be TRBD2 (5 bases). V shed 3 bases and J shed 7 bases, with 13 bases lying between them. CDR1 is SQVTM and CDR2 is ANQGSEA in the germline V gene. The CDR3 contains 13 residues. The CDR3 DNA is TGCAGCGTTGATATAGCGTGGGGAAATGAGCAGTTCTTC. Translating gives CSVDIAWGNEQFF.

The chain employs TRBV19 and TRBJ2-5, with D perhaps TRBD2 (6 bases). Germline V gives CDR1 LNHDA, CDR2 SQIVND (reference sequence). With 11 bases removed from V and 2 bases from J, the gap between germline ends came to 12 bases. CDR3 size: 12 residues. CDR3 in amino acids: CAAGDLQETQYF. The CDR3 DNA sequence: TGTGCCGCCGGGGACTTACAAGAGACCCAGTACTTC.

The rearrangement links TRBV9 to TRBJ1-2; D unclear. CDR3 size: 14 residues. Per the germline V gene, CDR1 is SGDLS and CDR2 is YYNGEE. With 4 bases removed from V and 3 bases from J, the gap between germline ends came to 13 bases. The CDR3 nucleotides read TGTGCCAGCAGCCAAAACAAGATGCACTATGGCTACACCTTC. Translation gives CASSQNKMHYGYTF.

This chain's CDR3 is CASSRPSAGDNEQFF. CDR3 nucleotides: TGTGCCAGCAGCCGACCTTCTGCCGGGGACAATGAGCAGTTCTTC. The chain carries TRBV7-9 and TRBJ2-1; weak D call: TRBD2 (5 bases). From germline, CDR1 is SEHNR and CDR2 FQNEAQ (reference sequence). Trimming shortened V by 5 bases and J by 5 bases, and 16 bases separated the two germline ends. CDR3 length: 15 residues.

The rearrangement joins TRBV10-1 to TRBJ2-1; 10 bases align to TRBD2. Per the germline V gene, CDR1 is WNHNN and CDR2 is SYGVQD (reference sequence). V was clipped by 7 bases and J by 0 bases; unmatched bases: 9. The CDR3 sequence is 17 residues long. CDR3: CASTGVAGGSSYNEQFF. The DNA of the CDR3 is TGCGCCAGCACCGGGGTAGCGGGAGGCAGCTCCTACAATGAGCAGTTCTTC.

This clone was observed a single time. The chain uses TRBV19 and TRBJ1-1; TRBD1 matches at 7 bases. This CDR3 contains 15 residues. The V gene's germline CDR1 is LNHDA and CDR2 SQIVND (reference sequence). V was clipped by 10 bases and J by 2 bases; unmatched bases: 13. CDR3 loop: CAIRVLQGRNTEAFF. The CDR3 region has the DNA TGTGCCATTAGAGTCCTACAGGGGCGTAACACTGAAGCTTTCTTT.

Here the CDR3 reads CASSAWTGEGSGANVLTF. DNA for the CDR3: TGCGCCAGCAGCGCCTGGACAGGGGAGGGCTCTGGGGCCAACGTCCTGACTTTC. This sequence joins TRBV5-1 and TRBJ2-6; 9 nucleotides line up with TRBD1. The trim removed 4 bases at V and 0 bases at J, leaving 8 bases unmatched. Germline V lookup: CDR1 SGHRS, CDR2 YFSETQ. This CDR3 is built from 18 residues.

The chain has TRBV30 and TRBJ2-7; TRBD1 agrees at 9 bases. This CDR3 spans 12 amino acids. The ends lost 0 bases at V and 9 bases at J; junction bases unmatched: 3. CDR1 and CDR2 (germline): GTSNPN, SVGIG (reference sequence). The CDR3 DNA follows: TGTGCCTGGAGTGTACAGGGGGCATTGCAGTACTTC. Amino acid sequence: CAWSVQGALQYF. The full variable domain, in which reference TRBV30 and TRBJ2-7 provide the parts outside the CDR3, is SQTIHQWPATLVQPVGSPLSLECTVEGTSNPNLYWYRQAAGRGLQLLFYSVGIGQISSEVPQNLSASRPQDRQFILSSKKLLLSDSGFYLCAWSVQGALQYFGPGTRLTVT.

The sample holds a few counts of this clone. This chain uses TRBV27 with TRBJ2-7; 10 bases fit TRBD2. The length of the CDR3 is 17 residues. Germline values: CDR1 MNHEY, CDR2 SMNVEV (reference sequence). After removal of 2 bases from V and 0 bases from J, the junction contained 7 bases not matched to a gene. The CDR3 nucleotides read TGTGCCAGCAGTTTACGGCTAGCGGGAGAGAGCTCCTACGAGCAGTACTTC. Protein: CASSLRLAGESSYEQYF.